These 29 T cell receptor beta chains were all obtained from the same sample, sequenced in a study of T cell changes during pregnancy in multiple sclerosis (dated by TCRdb to the late 2010s). Library construction relied on the immunoSEQ multiplex PCR assay. TCRdb obtained this table from immuneACCESS and retained in-frame rearrangements with V and J assigned. These tables miss some clones; where compared with another copy, unresolved V genes account for less than half of the shortfall, and the remainder is unexplained. For this sample the table gives more than 50,000 clones, of which roughly 94% were detected only once. Together, the top ten hold 2.5% to 3% of the sample. This specimen consisted of CD8+ T cells from peripheral blood mononuclear cells, obtained after pregnancy. The receptor set was obtained from a female donor with multiple sclerosis, enrolled in a pregnancy study.

The chain couples TRBV4-1 to TRBJ1-4; D might be TRBD1 (5 bases). Germline lookup yields CDR1 MGHRA and CDR2 YSYEKL. CDR3 length equals 14 residues. V lost 1 base and J 5 bases, leaving 8 bases between the germline ends. CDR3 DNA sequence: TGCGCCAGCAGCCAAGTGGGGCTCAATGAAAAACTGTTTTTT. The encoded protein is CASSQVGLNEKLFF.

CDR3 sequence reads: CASMNTEAFF. The CDR3 nucleotides are TGTGCCTCCATGAACACTGAAGCTTTCTTT. The chain recombines TRBV30 with TRBJ1-1; the D is unclear. Germline V CDR1 and CDR2: GTSNPN, SVGIG (reference sequence). Trimming pared 7 bases from V and 0 bases from J, leaving 3 bases between. The CDR3 totals 10 residues.

The chain employs TRBV29-1 and TRBJ2-2; the D is unclear. V lost 4 bases and J 5 bases, leaving 11 bases between the germline ends. The length of the CDR3 is 13 residues. CDR1 SQVTM and CDR2 ANQGSEA come from the germline V gene. The CDR3 nucleotides are TGCAGCGTTGCTGATACTTGGACCGGGGAGCTGTTTTTT. Protein: CSVADTWTGELFF.

V is TRBV5-6 and J is TRBJ1-2; TRBD1 aligns across 7 bases. CDR3 length: 13 amino acids. Germline CDR1 and CDR2: SGHDT and YYEEEE. J gave up 6 bases and V 9 bases, and 11 bases lay outside the gene matches. CDR3 nucleotide sequence: TGTGCCACCCGGTTTGAACAGGGGCATGGCTACACCTTC. Its protein is CATRFEQGHGYTF.

The rearrangement uses TRBV7-8 and TRBJ2-1; TRBD2 is a possible D gene (6 bases). This CDR3 spans 17 amino acids. V was clipped by 0 bases and J by 6 bases, with 18 bases between them. Germline V gene sequence: CDR1 SGHVS, CDR2 FQNEAQ. Here the CDR3 reads CASSLAVVGAGSNEQFF. CDR3 DNA: TGTGCCAGCAGCTTAGCGGTTGTAGGGGCGGGGAGCAATGAGCAGTTCTTC.

The CDR3 DNA reads TGTGCCAGCAGTTTAGACGGGAGTGGCTACAATGAGCAGTTCTTC. As protein: CASSLDGSGYNEQFF. This sequence joins TRBV27 and TRBJ2-1; possible D gene TRBD2, 6 bases. The length of the CDR3 is 15 residues. The germline V gene has CDR1 MNHEY and CDR2 SMNVEV (reference sequence). V gave up 2 bases and J gave up 3 bases, with 11 bases separating them.

The rearrangement joins TRBV11-2 to TRBJ2-3; 10 bases map to TRBD2. Trimming at V came to 5 bases and at J to 9 bases, leaving 11 bases not matched to a gene. CDR1 and CDR2 from the germline V gene are SGHAT and FQNNGV. The CDR3 spans 15 residues. CDR3 sequence reads: CASSTNLAGGPTQYF. The CDR3 bases are TGTGCCAGCAGCACGAATTTAGCGGGAGGTCCCACGCAGTATTTT.

The chain recombines TRBV4-3 with TRBJ1-1; 9 bases match TRBD1. This CDR3 comprises 15 residues. V lost 5 bases and J lost 3; bases outside the gene matches: 7. Looked up from germline, CDR1 is LGHNA and CDR2 is YSLEER. CDR3 amino acids: CASSARQGGHTEAFF. In DNA, the CDR3 is TGCGCCAGCAGCGCCCGACAGGGGGGTCACACTGAAGCTTTCTTT.

V and J are TRBV29-1 and TRBJ1-2, with D maybe TRBD1 (6 bases). V lost 2 bases, J lost 5 bases, and 15 bases lay in between. CDR3 length equals 14 residues. From germline, CDR1 is SQVTM and CDR2 ANQGSEA. This CDR3 is CSVEKSATGYGYTF. The CDR3 DNA is TGCAGCGTTGAAAAATCCGCGACAGGTTATGGCTACACCTTC.

This clone has a handful of counts. The genes are TRBV6-1 and TRBJ1-5, with D possibly TRBD1 on 6 matching bases. Germline V gives CDR1 MNHNS, CDR2 SASEGT. The CDR3 is 15 residues long. V was shortened by 4 bases and J by 0 bases, with 10 bases between the two germline ends. The CDR3 loop reads CASSAGDYSNQPQHF. The CDR3 DNA sequence: TGTGCCAGCAGTGCAGGGGATTATAGCAATCAGCCCCAGCATTTT.

The chain employs TRBV7-2 and TRBJ1-1; TRBD1 matches 7 bases. In germline, CDR1 is SGHTA, CDR2 FQGNSA. The CDR3 is 14 residues long. Trimming cost V 1 base and J 3 bases; bases outside gene matches: 2. In nucleotides, the CDR3 is TGTGCCAGCAGCTTAGGGAGGGGGCACACTGAAGCTTTCTTT. Its translation is CASSLGRGHTEAFF.

This clone was counted once. V is TRBV29-1 and J is TRBJ1-2, with TRBD1 identical over 7 bases. The CDR3 has 12 residues. Trimming removed 7 bases from V and 3 bases from J; junction bases left unmatched: 5. Germline CDR1 SQVTM, CDR2 ANQGSEA. The CDR3 DNA follows: TGCAGCGCCGCAGGGGGAGACTATGGCTACACCTTC. Amino acids: CSAAGGDYGYTF. The whole variable domain, remainder taken from reference TRBV29-1 and TRBJ1-2, is SAVISQKPSRDICQRGTSLTIQCQVDSQVTMMFWYRQQPGQSLTLIATANQGSEATYESGFVIDKFPISRPNLTFSTLTVSNMSPEDSSIYLCSAAGGDYGYTFGSGTRLTVV.

The chain recombines TRBV29-1 with TRBJ2-1, with 7 nucleotides matching TRBD2. This CDR3 has 13 amino acids. V trimming: 6 bases; J trimming: 3 bases; junction bases outside the gene matches: 5. CDR1 is SQVTM and CDR2 is ANQGSEA in the germline V gene. The CDR3 DNA reads as TGCAGCGTCATCGGCGGGAGCTACAATGAGCAGTTCTTC. Translation: CSVIGGSYNEQFF.

The chain recombines TRBV6-1 with TRBJ2-7, with 7 bases lining up with TRBD2. The CDR3 has 15 residues. Trimming took 2 bases from V and 0 from J; bases not matched to a gene: 4. The germline gives CDR1 MNHNS, CDR2 SASEGT. This chain's CDR3 is CASSEQGGSSYEQYF. DNA for the CDR3: TGTGCCAGCAGTGAACAGGGCGGGAGCTCCTACGAGCAGTACTTC.

The V call is TRBV5-1, the J call TRBJ2-4, with TRBD2 matching over 9 bases. Losses at the gene ends were 0 bases for V and 7 bases for J; bases not matched to a gene: 11. Germline lookup yields CDR1 SGHRS and CDR2 YFSETQ. The CDR3 spans 17 residues. As DNA, the CDR3 is TGCGCCAGCAGCTTGGAATTACCAGCGGGAGGTGGGAACATTCAGTACTTC. This gives the protein CASSLELPAGGGNIQYF.

The chain employs TRBV28 and TRBJ1-5; D possibly corresponds to TRBD1 (5 bases). V dropped 6 bases and J dropped 2 bases, with 14 bases sitting between them. Looked up from germline, CDR1 is MDHEN and CDR2 is SYDVKM. This CDR3 is built from 15 residues. Written as DNA, the CDR3 is TGTGCCAGCAGCTTGAGGTCCAGGGGCAATCAGCCCCAGCATTTT. This gives the protein CASSLRSRGNQPQHF.

V and J are TRBV15 and TRBJ2-7, with 12 bases that match TRBD1. The CDR3 has 16 amino acids. CDR1 is LNHNV, CDR2 YYDKDF, per germline (reference sequence). The junction had 14 bases not matched to a gene; V was cut back by 10 bases and J by 4 bases. CDR3 coding DNA: TGTGCCAGTTACTTACCCGGGACAGGGGGCTCATACGAGCAGTACTTC. Amino acids: CASYLPGTGGSYEQYF. Full variable domain (rest looked up from reference TRBV15 and TRBJ2-7): DAMVIQNPRYQVTQFGKPVTLSCSQTLNHNVMYWYQQKSSQAPKLLFHYYDKDFNNEADTPDNFQSRRPNTSFCFLDIRSPGLGDTAMYLCASYLPGTGGSYEQYFGPGTRLTVT.

The chain uses TRBV19 and TRBJ2-7; TRBD2 is a possible D gene (6 bases). The CDR3 length is 13 residues. Trimming shortened V by 3 bases and J by 4 bases, and 10 bases separated the two germline ends. CDR1 is LNHDA, CDR2 SQIVND, per germline (reference sequence). The CDR3 sequence: CASSMGEAYEQYF. CDR3 nucleotides: TGTGCCAGTAGTATGGGGGAGGCGTACGAGCAGTACTTC. The full variable domain, in which reference TRBV19 and TRBJ2-7 provide the parts outside the CDR3, is DGGITQSPKYLFRKEGQNVTLSCEQNLNHDAMYWYRQDPGQGLRLIYYSQIVNDFQKGDIAEGYSVSREKKESFPLTVTSAQKNPTAFYLCASSMGEAYEQYFGPGTRLTVT.

The chain uses TRBV11-2 and TRBJ1-1; the D gene is possibly TRBD1 (5 bases). Trimming took off 5 bases at V and 5 bases at J, with 9 bases between the two ends. Germline CDR1 and CDR2: SGHAT and FQNNGV. The CDR3 length is 12 residues. CDR3 coding DNA: TGTGCCAGCAGCCTCAGGGAAACTGAAGCTTTCTTT. Amino acid sequence: CASSLRETEAFF.

A single count supports this clone. The rearrangement joins TRBV5-6 to TRBJ1-2, with 9 bases matching TRBD1. This CDR3 has 16 amino acids. The ends lost 4 bases at V and 0 bases at J; junction bases unmatched: 7. From germline, CDR1 is SGHDT and CDR2 YYEEEE. The chain's CDR3 is CASSPGQGKANYGYTF. CDR3 coding DNA: TGTGCCAGCAGCCCTGGACAGGGGAAGGCTAACTATGGCTACACCTTC.

The rearrangement links TRBV5-8 to TRBJ2-7, with unresolved D. V dropped 3 bases and J dropped 6 bases, with 7 bases sitting between them. Per the germline V gene, CDR1 is SGHTS and CDR2 is YDEGEE. This CDR3 region has 11 residues. CDR3 nucleotide sequence: TGTGCCAGCAGCTCTGTCGGCGAGCAGTACTTC. Amino acids: CASSSVGEQYF. Full variable domain (rest looked up from reference TRBV5-8 and TRBJ2-7): EAGVTQSPTHLIKTRGQQATLRCSPISGHTSVYWYQQALGLGLQFLLWYDEGEERNRGNFPPRFSGRQFPNYSSELNVNALELEDSALYLCASSSVGEQYFGPGTRLTVT.

J is TRBJ2-1 and V is TRBV13; perhaps TRBD2 as D (5 bases). This CDR3 is built from 12 residues. Trimming left V 5 bases short and J 7 bases short, with 9 bases between. Germline assignment: CDR1 PRHDT and CDR2 FYEKMQ (reference sequence). The CDR3 DNA is TGTGCCAGCAGCGTGGACTTTAATGAGCAGTTCTTC. Translating it yields CASSVDFNEQFF.

The chain employs TRBV5-1 and TRBJ2-5, with unresolved D. The CDR3 has 14 amino acids. The V and J ends lost 0 bases and 8 bases respectively, with 14 bases between them. Germline CDR1 and CDR2: SGHRS and YFSETQ. In DNA form, the CDR3 reads TGCGCCAGCAGCTTGGAACAGCCGATGGGCACCCAGTACTTC. Translating gives CASSLEQPMGTQYF. The whole variable domain, remainder taken from reference TRBV5-1 and TRBJ2-5, is KAGVTQTPRYLIKTRGQQVTLSCSPISGHRSVSWYQQTPGQGLQFLFEYFSETQRNKGNFPGRFSGRQFSNSRSEMNVSTLELGDSALYLCASSLEQPMGTQYFGPGTRLLVL.

The CDR3 DNA is TGTGCCAGCAGCCCGACTAGTTACGACGAGCAGTACTTC. Its translation is CASSPTSYDEQYF. This chain uses TRBV4-2 with TRBJ2-7; possibly TRBD2 for D (6 bases). V was trimmed by 4 bases and J by 5 bases, leaving 12 bases between them. The CDR3 runs 13 residues. CDR1 and CDR2 from the germline V gene are LGHNA and YNFKEQ.

Here the CDR3 DNA reads TGTGCCAGCAGCACACAGGGGGGGACTGAAGCTTTCTTT. This gives the protein CASSTQGGTEAFF. The gene calls are TRBV7-3 and TRBJ1-1, with 8 bases matching TRBD1. CDR1 and CDR2 (germline): SGHTA, FQGTGA. The CDR3 totals 13 residues. V was clipped by 5 bases and J by 5 bases; unmatched bases: 4.

The CDR3 DNA sequence: TGTGCCAGCAGTGAAGGGGGCGTATGGACTGAAGCTTTCTTT. The encoded protein is CASSEGGVWTEAFF. The J gene is TRBJ1-1, the V gene TRBV6-5; 7 bases map to TRBD1. V was clipped by 5 bases and J by 5 bases; unmatched bases: 8. Germline V gives CDR1 MNHEY, CDR2 SVGAGI. This CDR3 comprises 14 residues.

The V and J genes are TRBV25-1 and TRBJ2-3; 7 bases align to TRBD1. The CDR3 has 15 amino acids. The V gene's germline CDR1 is MGHDK and CDR2 SYGVNS. V lost 4 bases, J lost 0 bases, and 4 bases stayed unmatched. The CDR3 DNA is TGTGCCAGCAGTGGAGGGACAGATAGCACAGATACGCAGTATTTT. Translating it yields CASSGGTDSTDTQYF.

The chain combines TRBV28 with TRBJ2-7, with 8 positions matching TRBD1. The CDR3 loop spans 13 amino acids. The germline V gene encodes CDR1 MDHEN and CDR2 SYDVKM. Unmatched junction bases numbered 5, after V lost 10 bases and J lost 0 bases. CDR3 in amino acids: CATTTGDSYEQYF. In DNA, the CDR3 is TGTGCCACGACGACAGGGGACTCCTACGAGCAGTACTTC.

The V gene is TRBV27, the J gene TRBJ1-2; TRBD1 agrees at 7 bases. Germline-derived CDR1 and CDR2 are MNHEY and SMNVEV (reference sequence). This CDR3 spans 13 amino acids. V lost 8 bases to trimming and J lost 2 bases; unmatched junction nucleotides: 5. The CDR3 DNA reads TGTGCCAGCGGGGCGGGACAGAACTATGGCTACACCTTC. Translated, it gives CASGAGQNYGYTF.